This T cell receptor beta chain was profiled in a study of blood T cell repertoires in COVID-19. V lost 6 bases, J lost 7 bases, and 5 bases stayed unmatched. The CDR3 sequence is 15 residues long. CDR1 KGHSH and CDR2 LQKENI come from the germline V gene. Only in-frame clones appear in the TCRdb table, and some are missing; sequencing was by immunoSEQ multiplex PCR. The sample has some 91,000 clones, about nine tenths seen once. Sequenced input: peripheral blood. The sequence derives from a man aged 60-69 years with acute or convalescent COVID-19. V gene TRBV18 combines with J gene TRBJ1-6, with TRBD1 identical over 11 bases. CDR3 DNA sequence: TGTGCCAGCTCCCCGGGACAGGGGGGAAATTCACCCCTCCACTTT. Translated: CASSPGQGGNSPLHF.